This T cell receptor (beta chain) was profiled in a study of cytomegalovirus exposure and HLA in healthy donors. Comment on this clone: Antigen: not known.

The PCR was carried out with 60 Vbeta primers and 13 Jbeta primers. Only in-frame clones appear in the TCRdb table, and some are missing; sequencing was by immunoSEQ multiplex PCR. The sample lists roughly 150,000 clones, around three quarters seen once, with around 3% in the top ten. Notes on the study in general: Information on immune exposure was restricted to one variable (CMV serostatus). Excluded were some V segments that proved indistinguishable, including TRBV6-2 and TRBV6-3. Sequencing had likely introduced a cluster of highly shared sequence variants as an artifact.

Germline V gene sequence: CDR1 MNHEY, CDR2 SMNVEV (reference sequence). CDR3 length equals 15 residues. The specimen sequenced was PBMCs. The V gene is TRBV27, the J gene TRBJ2-5, with 8 bases identical to TRBD2. TRBJ2-7 matches the DNA end more closely, so the J call is doubtful. This TCR was recovered from a male donor in good health and CMV-seronegative. DNA of the CDR3: TGTGCCAGCAGTTTATCTTCGGGAGGGGTCTACGAGCAGTACTTC. As protein: CASSLSSGGVYEQYF.